This record covers a single T cell receptor beta chain. The authors' processing: Amplification with reference gene primers provided the estimates of nucleated cell counts. Generated by immunoSEQ multiplex PCR, the TCRdb table keeps only in-frame clones and is missing some. V and J calls plus clone size are reproduced from that table; the DNA served to infer D and trimming. The repertoire holds around 27,000 clones, with 75% to 85% as singletons. This record belongs to a study of blood T cell repertoires in COVID-19. Study at large: In each case, the material was cDNA or gDNA derived from T cells, B-cell-depleted T cells, or PBMCs.

The CDR3 has 17 residues. CDR1 is GTSNPN and CDR2 is SVGIG in the germline V gene (reference sequence). The V and J ends lost 3 bases and 1 base, in that order; junction bases with no gene match: 7. This rearrangement joins TRBV30 to TRBJ2-6, with 9 bases matching TRBD1. This TCR derives from a human donor in a cohort sampled during active COVID-19. Sequenced input: peripheral blood. CDR3 region: CAWRRDRARSGANVLTF. The CDR3 region has the DNA TGTGCCTGGAGAAGGGACAGGGCTCGTTCTGGGGCCAACGTCCTGACTTTC.